This T cell receptor beta chain was sequenced for a study of T cell repertoires in cytomegalovirus infection. Study information: Based on public TCR beta signatures, there were indications of CMV infection and of a matching HLA type.

TCRdb re-called the reads through MiXCR, storing one row per CDR3 protein. The sample has around 260,000 distinct CDR3 sequences, roughly 25% seen once. Study findings and constraints: The study identified carriers of CMV plus the relevant HLA from cumulative public TCR beta family frequency. HLA-C-restricted CMV clonotypes gave the most frequent clonotype in two of eight donors.

This clonotype appeared many times. The antigen is undetermined. The sequence came from a human donor in good health (CMV status not recorded). Some clones in this sample may be carry-over from other donors' samples. Sequencing was performed on PBMCs.

The CDR3 sequence: CAISLEGGPNQETQYF. CDR3 DNA: TGTGCCATCTCGCTCGAGGGAGGACCAAACCAAGAGACCCAGTACTTC. The chain couples TRBV10-3 to TRBJ2-5, with D possibly matching TRBD2 (6 bases). This CDR3 has 16 residues. Germline loops: CDR1 ENHRY, CDR2 SYGVKD. With 8 bases removed from V and 0 bases from J, the gap between germline ends came to 19 bases.